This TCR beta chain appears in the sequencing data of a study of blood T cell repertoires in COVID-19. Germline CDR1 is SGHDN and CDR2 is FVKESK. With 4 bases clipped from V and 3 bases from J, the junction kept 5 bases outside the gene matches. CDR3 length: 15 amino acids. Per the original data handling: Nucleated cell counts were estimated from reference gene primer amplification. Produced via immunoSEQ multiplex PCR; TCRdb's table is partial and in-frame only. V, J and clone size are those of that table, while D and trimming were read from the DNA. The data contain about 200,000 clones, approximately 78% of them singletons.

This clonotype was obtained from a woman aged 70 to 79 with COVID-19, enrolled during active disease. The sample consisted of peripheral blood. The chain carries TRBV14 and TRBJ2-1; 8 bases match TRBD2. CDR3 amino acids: CASSLGLADYNEQFF. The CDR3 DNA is TGTGCCAGCAGCCTAGGACTAGCCGACTACAATGAGCAGTTCTTC.